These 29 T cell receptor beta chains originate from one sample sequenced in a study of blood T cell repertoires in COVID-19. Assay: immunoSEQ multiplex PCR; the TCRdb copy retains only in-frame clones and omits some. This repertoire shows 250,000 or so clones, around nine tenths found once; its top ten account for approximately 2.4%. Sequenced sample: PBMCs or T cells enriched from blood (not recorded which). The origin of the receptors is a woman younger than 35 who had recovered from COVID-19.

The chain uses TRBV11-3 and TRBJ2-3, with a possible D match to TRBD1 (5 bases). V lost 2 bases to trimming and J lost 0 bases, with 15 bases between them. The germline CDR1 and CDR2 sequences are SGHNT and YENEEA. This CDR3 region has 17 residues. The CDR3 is CASSLLRGRASTDTQYF. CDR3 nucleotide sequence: TGTGCCAGCAGCTTATTACGTGGCAGGGCTAGCACAGATACGCAGTATTTT.

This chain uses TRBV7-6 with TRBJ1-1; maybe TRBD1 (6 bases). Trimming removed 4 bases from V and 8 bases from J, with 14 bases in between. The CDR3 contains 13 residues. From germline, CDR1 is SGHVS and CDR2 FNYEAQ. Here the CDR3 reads CASSSDRSREAFF. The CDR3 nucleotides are TGTGCCAGCAGCTCTGACAGGTCGAGAGAAGCTTTCTTT.

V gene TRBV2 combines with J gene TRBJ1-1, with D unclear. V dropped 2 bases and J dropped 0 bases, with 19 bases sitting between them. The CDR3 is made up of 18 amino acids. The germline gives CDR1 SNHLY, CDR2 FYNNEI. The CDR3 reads CASSEKWKGDSMNTEAFF. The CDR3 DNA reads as TGTGCCAGCAGTGAAAAATGGAAGGGAGATTCCATGAACACTGAAGCTTTCTTT.

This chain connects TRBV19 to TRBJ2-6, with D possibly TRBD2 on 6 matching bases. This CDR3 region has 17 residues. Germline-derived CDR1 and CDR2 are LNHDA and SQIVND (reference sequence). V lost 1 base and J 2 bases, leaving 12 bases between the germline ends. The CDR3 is CASSIVSGGPGANVLTF. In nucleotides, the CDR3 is TGTGCCAGTAGTATAGTTAGCGGCGGCCCTGGGGCCAACGTCCTGACTTTC.

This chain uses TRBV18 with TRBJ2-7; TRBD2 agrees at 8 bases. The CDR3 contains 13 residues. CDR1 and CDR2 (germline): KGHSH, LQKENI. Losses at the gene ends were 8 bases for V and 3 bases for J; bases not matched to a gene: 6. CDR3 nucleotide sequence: TGTGCCAGCACGCAGCGGGAGTTCTACGAGCAGTACTTC. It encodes CASTQREFYEQYF.

CDR3 in amino acids: CAWNQGQLNTEAFF. CDR3 nucleotide sequence: TGTGCCTGGAACCAAGGACAGTTGAACACTGAAGCTTTCTTT. V usage is TRBV30 and J usage is TRBJ1-1, with a tentative D call TRBD1 (6 bases). CDR3 length: 14 amino acids. CDR1 GTSNPN and CDR2 SVGIG come from the germline V gene (reference sequence). The germline V and J ends were trimmed by 4 bases and 0 bases, with 12 bases remaining between them.

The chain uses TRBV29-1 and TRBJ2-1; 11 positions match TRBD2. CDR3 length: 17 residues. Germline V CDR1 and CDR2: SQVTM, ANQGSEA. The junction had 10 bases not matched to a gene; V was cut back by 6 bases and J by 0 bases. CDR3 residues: CSVRGLADESSYNEQFF. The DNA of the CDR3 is TGCAGCGTGAGGGGACTAGCGGACGAGAGCTCCTACAATGAGCAGTTCTTC.

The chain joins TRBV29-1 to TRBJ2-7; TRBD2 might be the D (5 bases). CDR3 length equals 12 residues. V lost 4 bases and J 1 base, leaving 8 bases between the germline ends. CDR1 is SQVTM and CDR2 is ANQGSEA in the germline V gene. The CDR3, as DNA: TGCAGCGTTGGAGGAGGTTCCTACGAGCAGTACTTC. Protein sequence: CSVGGGSYEQYF.

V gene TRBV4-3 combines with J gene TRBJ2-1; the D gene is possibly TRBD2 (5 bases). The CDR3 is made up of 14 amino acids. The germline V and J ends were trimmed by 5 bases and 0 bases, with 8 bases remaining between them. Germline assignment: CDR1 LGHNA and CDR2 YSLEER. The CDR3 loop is CASSSRGSYNEQFF. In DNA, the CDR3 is TGCGCCAGCAGCTCTCGGGGCTCCTACAATGAGCAGTTCTTC.

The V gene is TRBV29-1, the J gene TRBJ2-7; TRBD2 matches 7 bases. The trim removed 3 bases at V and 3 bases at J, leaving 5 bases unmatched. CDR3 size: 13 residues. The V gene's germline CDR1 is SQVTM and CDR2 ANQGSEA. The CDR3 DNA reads TGCAGCGTTGATTCGGGGGAGGGCTACGAGCAGTACTTC. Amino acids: CSVDSGEGYEQYF.

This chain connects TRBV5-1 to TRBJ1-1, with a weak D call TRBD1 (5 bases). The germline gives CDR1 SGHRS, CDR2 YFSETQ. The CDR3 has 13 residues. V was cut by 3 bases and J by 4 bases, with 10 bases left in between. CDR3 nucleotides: TGCGCCAGCAGCTGGACACTGGGCACTGAAGCTTTCTTT. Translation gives CASSWTLGTEAFF.

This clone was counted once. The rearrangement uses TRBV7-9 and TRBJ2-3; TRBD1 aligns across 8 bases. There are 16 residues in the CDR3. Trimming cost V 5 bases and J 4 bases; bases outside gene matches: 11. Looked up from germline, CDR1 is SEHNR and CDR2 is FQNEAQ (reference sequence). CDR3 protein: CASSPWTGREADTQYF. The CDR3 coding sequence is TGTGCCAGCAGCCCATGGACAGGGCGTGAGGCAGATACGCAGTATTTT.

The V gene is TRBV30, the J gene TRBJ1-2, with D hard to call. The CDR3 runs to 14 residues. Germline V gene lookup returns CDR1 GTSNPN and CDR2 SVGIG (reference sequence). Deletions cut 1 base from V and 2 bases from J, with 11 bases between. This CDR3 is CAWSGVSLNYGYTF. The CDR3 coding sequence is TGTGCCTGGAGTGGAGTTTCCTTGAACTATGGCTACACCTTC.

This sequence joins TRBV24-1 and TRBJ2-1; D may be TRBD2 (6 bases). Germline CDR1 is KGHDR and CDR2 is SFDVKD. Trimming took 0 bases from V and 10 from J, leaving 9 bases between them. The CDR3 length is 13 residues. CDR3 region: CATSDLIGLEQFF. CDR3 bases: TGTGCCACCAGTGATTTGATAGGACTAGAGCAGTTCTTC.

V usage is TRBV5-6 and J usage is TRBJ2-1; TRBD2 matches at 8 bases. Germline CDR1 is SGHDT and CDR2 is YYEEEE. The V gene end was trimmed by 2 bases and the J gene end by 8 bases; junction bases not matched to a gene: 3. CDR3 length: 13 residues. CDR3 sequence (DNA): TGTGCCAGCAGCTTCGGGGGGGCCTATGAGCAGTTCTTC. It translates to CASSFGGAYEQFF.

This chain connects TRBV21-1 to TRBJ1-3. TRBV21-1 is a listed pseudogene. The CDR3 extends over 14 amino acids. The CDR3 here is CASSNQGLRNTIYF. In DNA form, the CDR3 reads TGTGCCAGCAGCAACCAGGGACTTAGGAACACCATATATTTT.

CDR3 nucleotide sequence: TGTGCCAGTAGTATCGGGACAGGGGATACTGAAGCTTTCTTT. Its protein product is CASSIGTGDTEAFF. This chain links TRBV19 with TRBJ1-1; 10 bases line up with TRBD1. There are 14 residues in the CDR3. Per the germline V gene, CDR1 is LNHDA and CDR2 is SQIVND (reference sequence). The V gene end was trimmed by 3 bases and the J gene end by 5 bases; junction bases not matched to a gene: 3.

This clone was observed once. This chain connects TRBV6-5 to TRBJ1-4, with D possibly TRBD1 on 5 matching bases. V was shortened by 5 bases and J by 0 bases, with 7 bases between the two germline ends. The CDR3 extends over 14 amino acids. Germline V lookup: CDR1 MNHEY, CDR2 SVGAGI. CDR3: CASSPGSTNEKLFF. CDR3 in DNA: TGTGCCAGCAGTCCAGGGTCAACTAATGAAAAACTGTTTTTT.

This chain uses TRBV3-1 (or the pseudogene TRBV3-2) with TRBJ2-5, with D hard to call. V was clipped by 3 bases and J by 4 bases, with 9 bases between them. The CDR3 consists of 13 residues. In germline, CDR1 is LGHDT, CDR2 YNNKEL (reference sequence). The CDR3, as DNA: TGTGCCAGCAGCCAGTGGCAGGCAGAGACCCAGTACTTC. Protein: CASSQWQAETQYF.

The CDR3 sequence: CASSPGTGRETQYF. The CDR3 DNA reads TGCGCCAGCAGCCCCGGGACAGGGCGAGAGACCCAGTACTTC. The rearrangement uses TRBV5-1 and TRBJ2-5; 9 nucleotides line up with TRBD1. The length of the CDR3 is 14 residues. The V segment lost 4 bases and the J segment 4 bases; nucleotides outside the gene matches: 5. The germline V gene encodes CDR1 SGHRS and CDR2 YFSETQ.

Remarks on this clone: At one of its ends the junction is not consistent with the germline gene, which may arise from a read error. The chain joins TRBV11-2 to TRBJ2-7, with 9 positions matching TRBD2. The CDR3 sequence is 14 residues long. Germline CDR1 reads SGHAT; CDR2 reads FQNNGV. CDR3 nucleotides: TGTGCCAGCAGTTTAGCGGGGGTGACCTACGAGCAGTACTTC. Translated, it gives CASSLAGVTYEQYF.

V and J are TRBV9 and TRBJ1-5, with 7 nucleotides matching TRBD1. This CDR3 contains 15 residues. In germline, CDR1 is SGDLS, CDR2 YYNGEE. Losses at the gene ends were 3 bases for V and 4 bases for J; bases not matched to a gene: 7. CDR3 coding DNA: TGTGCCAGCAGCGCCCGGGACAGTCAAAATCAGCCCCAGCATTTT. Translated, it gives CASSARDSQNQPQHF.

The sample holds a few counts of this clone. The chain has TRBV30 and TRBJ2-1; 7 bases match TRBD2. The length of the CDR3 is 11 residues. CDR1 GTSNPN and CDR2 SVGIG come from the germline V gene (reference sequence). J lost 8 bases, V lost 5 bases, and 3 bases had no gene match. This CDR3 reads CAWGLVYEQFF. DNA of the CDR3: TGTGCCTGGGGACTAGTCTATGAGCAGTTCTTC.

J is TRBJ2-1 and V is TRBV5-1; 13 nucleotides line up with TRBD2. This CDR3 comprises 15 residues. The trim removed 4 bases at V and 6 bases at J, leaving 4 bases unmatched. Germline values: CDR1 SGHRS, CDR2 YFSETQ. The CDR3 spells CASSGGLAGINEQFF. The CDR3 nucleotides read TGCGCCAGCAGCGGGGGACTAGCGGGAATCAATGAGCAGTTCTTC.

The CDR3, as DNA: TGTGCCAGCAGCCATCTCGGGACAGGAGAATCCTACGAGCAGTACTTC. Amino acids: CASSHLGTGESYEQYF. The chain couples TRBV27 to TRBJ2-7; TRBD1 agrees at 8 bases. The CDR3 covers 16 residues. CDR1 and CDR2 (germline): MNHEY, SMNVEV (reference sequence). After removal of 6 bases from V and 1 base from J, the junction contained 11 bases not matched to a gene.

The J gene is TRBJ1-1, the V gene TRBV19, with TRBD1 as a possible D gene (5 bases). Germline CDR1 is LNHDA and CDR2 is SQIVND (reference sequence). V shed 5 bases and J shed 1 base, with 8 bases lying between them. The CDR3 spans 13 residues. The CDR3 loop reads CASSVTANTEAFF. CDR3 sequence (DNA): TGTGCCAGTAGTGTGACAGCGAACACTGAAGCTTTCTTT. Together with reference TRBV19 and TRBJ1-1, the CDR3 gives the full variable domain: DGGITQSPKYLFRKEGQNVTLSCEQNLNHDAMYWYRQDPGQGLRLIYYSQIVNDFQKGDIAEGYSVSREKKESFPLTVTSAQKNPTAFYLCASSVTANTEAFFGQGTRLTVV.

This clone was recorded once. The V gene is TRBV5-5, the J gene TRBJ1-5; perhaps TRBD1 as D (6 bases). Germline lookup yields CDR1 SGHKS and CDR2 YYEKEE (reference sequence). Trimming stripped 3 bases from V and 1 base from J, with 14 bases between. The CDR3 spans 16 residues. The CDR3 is CASSWIGGSSNQPQHF. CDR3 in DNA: TGTGCCAGCAGCTGGATAGGGGGAAGCAGCAATCAGCCCCAGCATTTT.

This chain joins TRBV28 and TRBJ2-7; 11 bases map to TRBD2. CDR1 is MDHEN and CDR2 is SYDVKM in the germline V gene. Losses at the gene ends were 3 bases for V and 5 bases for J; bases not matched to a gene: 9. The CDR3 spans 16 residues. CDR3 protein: CASSFTLAGGPHEQYF. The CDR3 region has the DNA TGTGCCAGCAGTTTCACCTTAGCGGGAGGGCCCCACGAGCAGTACTTC.

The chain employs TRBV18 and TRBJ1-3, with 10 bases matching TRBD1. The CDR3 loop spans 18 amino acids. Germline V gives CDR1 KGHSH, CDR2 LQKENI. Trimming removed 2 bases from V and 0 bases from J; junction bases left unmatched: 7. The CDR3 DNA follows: TGTGCCAGCTCACCAGCGACAGGGGGCTTATACTCTGGAAACACCATATATTTT. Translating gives CASSPATGGLYSGNTIYF.